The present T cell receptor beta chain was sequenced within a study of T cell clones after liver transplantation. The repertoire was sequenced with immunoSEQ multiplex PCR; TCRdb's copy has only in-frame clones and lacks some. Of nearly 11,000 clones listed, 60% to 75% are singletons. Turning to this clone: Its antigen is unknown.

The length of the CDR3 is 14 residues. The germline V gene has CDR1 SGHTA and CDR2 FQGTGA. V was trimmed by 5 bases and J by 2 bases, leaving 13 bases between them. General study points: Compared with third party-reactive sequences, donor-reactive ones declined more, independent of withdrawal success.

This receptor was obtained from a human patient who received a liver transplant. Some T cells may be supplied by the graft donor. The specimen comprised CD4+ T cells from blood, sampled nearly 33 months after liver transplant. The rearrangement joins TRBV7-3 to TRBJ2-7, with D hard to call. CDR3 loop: CASSEGISAYEQYV. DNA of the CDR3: TGTGCCAGCAGCGAAGGGATCTCCGCCTACGAGCAGTACGTC.